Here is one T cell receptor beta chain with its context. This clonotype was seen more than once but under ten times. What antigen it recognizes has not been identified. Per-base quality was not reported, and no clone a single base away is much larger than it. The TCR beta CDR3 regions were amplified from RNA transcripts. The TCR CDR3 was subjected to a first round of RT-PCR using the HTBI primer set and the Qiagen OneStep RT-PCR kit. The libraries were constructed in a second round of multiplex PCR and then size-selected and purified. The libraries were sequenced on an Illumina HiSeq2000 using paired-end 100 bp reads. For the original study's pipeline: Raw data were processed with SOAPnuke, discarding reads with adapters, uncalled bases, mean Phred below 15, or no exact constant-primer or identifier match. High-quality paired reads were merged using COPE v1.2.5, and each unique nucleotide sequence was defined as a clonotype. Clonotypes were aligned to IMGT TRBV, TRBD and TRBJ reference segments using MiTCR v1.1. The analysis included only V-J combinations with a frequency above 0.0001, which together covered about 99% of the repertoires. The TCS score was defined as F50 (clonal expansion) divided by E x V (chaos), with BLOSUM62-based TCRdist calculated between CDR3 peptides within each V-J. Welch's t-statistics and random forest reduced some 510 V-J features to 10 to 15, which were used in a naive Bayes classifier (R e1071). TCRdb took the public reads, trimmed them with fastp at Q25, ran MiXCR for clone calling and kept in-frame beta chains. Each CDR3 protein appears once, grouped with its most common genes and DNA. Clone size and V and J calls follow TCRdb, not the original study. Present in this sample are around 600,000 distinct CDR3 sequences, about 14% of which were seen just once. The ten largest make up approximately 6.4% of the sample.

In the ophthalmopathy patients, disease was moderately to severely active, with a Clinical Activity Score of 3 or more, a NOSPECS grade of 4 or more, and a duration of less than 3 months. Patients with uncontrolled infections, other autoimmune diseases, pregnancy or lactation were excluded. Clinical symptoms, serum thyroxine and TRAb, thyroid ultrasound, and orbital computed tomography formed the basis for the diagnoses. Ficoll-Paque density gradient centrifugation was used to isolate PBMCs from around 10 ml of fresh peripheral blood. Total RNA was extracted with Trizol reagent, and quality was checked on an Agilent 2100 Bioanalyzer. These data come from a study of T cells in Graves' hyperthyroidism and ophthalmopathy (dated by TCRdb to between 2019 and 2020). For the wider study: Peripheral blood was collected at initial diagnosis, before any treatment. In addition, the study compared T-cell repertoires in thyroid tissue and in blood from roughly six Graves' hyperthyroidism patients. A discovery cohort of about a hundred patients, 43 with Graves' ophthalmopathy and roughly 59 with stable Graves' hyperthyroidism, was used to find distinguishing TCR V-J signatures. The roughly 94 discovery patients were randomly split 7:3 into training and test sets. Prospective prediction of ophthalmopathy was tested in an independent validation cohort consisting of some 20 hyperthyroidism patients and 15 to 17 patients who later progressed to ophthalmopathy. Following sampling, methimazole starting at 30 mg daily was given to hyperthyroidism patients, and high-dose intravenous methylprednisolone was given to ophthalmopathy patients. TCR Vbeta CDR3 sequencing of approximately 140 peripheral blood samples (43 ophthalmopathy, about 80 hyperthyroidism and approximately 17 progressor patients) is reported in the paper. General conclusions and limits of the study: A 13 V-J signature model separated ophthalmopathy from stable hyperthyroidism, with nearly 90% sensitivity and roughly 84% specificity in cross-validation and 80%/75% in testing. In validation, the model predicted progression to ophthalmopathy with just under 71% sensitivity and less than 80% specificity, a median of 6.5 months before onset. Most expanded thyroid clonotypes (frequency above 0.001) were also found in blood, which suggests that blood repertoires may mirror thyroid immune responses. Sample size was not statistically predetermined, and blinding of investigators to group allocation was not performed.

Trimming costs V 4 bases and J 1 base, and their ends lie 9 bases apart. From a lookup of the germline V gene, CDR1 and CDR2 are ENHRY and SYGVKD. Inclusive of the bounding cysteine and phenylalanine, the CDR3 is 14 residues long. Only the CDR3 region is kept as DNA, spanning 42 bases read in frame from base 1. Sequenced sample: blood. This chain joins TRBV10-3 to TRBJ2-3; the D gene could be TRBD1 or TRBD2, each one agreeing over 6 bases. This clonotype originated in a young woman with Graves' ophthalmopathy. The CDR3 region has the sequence CAISAGGCTDTQYF. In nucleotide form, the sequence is TGTGCCATCAGTGCCGGGGGCTGCACAGATACGCAGTATTTT.